This T cell receptor beta chain is drawn from a study of blood T cell repertoires in COVID-19. Study at large: There were acute and convalescent COVID-19 samples, and they came from the United States, Italy and Spain. From T cells, B-cell-depleted T cells, or PBMCs came the material, which was cDNA or gDNA.

Trimming at V came to 7 bases and at J to 1 base, leaving 3 bases not matched to a gene. CDR3 length equals 14 residues. Germline CDR1 reads SGHRS; CDR2 reads YFSETQ. Produced via immunoSEQ multiplex PCR; TCRdb's table is partial and in-frame only. The table lists under 400,000 clones, 90% of them singletons. The chain links TRBV5-1 to TRBJ1-1; 11 nucleotides align to TRBD1. Sequencing used peripheral blood. The source of this sequence is a man aged 18 to 30 with active or convalescent COVID-19. DNA of the CDR3: TGCGCCAGCGGACAGGGGGCGCGGAACACTGAAGCTTTCTTT. The encoded protein is CASGQGARNTEAFF. Together with reference TRBV5-1 and TRBJ1-1, the CDR3 gives the full variable domain: KAGVTQTPRYLIKTRGQQVTLSCSPISGHRSVSWYQQTPGQGLQFLFEYFSETQRNKGNFPGRFSGRQFSNSRSEMNVSTLELGDSALYLCASGQGARNTEAFFGQGTRLTVV.